This record concerns one T cell receptor beta chain sequence. These data are taken from a study of control samples from healthy donors and cancer patients. The repertoire was sequenced with immunoSEQ multiplex PCR; TCRdb's copy has only in-frame clones and lacks some. The sample consists of some 140,000 clones, around nine tenths of them appearing once. The CDR3 has 13 residues. Germline V CDR1 and CDR2: SQVTM, ANQGSEA. Between the trimmed V and J ends, which lost 6 bases and 9 bases, there was a span of 18 bases. The chain has TRBV29-1 and TRBJ2-1, with D tentatively TRBD2 (6 bases). This receptor was taken from a man aged 30 to 39 in good health. Sample: blood. Written as DNA, the CDR3 is TGCAGCGTGGGAAAGCTGACCGGGGGTGAGCAGTTCTTC. Translating gives CSVGKLTGGEQFF.